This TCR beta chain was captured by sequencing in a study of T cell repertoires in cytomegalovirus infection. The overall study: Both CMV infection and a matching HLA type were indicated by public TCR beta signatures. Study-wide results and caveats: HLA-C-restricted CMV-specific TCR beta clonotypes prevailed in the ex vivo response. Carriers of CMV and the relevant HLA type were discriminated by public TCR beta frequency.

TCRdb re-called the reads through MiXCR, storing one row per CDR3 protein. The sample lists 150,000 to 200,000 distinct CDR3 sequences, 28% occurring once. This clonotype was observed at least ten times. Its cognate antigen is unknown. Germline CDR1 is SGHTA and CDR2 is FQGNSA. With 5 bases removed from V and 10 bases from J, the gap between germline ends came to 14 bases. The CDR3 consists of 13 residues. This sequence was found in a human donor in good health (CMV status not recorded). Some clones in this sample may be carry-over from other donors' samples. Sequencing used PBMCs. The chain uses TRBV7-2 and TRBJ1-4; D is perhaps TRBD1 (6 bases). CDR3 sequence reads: CASSGGTLGKLFF. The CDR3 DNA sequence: TGTGCCAGCAGCGGCGGGACACTAGGAAAACTGTTTTTT.